This T cell receptor beta chain comes out of a study of T cells in Graves' hyperthyroidism and ophthalmopathy. Comments on this clonotype: Its antigen remains unidentified.

RNA transcripts yielded amplified TCR beta CDR3 regions. An initial round of RT-PCR targeting the TCR CDR3 relied on the HTBI primer set. TCRdb independently ran MiXCR on the multiplex PCR reads; one entry per CDR3 protein. The sample shows about 49,000 distinct CDR3 sequences, about 54% of them seen only once. Regarding the study as a whole: In simple terms, a model built on 13 V-J features told ophthalmopathy apart from stable hyperthyroidism.

The germline CDR1 and CDR2 sequences are LNHNV and YYDKDF (reference sequence). Losses at the gene ends were 3 bases for V and 3 bases for J; bases not matched to a gene: 7. This CDR3 is 15 amino acids long. The receptor's source is a man between 18 and 29 years old with Graves' hyperthyroidism. The chain couples TRBV15 to TRBJ2-7; 8 bases match TRBD1. The sequencing input was peripheral blood or thyroid tissue (not recorded which). The CDR3 DNA sequence: TGTGCCACCAGCAGTCCCGGGACAGGCTTCTACGAGCAGTACTTC. Protein: CATSSPGTGFYEQYF.